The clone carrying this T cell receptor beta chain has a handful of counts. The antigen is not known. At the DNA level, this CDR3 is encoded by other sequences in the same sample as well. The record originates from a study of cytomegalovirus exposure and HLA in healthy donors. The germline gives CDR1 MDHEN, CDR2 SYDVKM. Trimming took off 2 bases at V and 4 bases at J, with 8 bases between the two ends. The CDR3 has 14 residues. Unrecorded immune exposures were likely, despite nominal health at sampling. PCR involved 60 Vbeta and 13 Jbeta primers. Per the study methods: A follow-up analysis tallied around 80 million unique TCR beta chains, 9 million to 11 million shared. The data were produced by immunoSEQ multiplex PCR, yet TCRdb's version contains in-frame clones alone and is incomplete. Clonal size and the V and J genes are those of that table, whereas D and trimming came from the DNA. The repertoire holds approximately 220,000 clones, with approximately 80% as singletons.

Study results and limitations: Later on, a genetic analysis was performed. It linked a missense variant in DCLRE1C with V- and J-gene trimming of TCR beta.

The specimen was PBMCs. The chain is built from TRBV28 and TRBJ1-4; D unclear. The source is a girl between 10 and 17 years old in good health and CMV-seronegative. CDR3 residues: CASSLGQSNEKLFF. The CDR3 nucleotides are TGTGCCAGCAGTTTAGGGCAGAGTAATGAAAAACTGTTTTTT.